The present T cell receptor beta chain was sequenced within a study of Graves' ophthalmopathy and Graves' hyperthyroidism. Amplified material comprised TCR beta CDR3 regions derived from RNA transcripts. HTBI primers were employed in first-round RT-PCR, then a second-round multiplex PCR followed. From the multiplex PCR reads, TCRdb called clonotypes with MiXCR, one entry per CDR3 protein. Seen here are 200,000 to 250,000 distinct CDR3 sequences, around 45% observed once, and the top ten hold about half. Orbital computed tomography, thyroid ultrasound, TRAb, serum thyroxine and clinical symptoms formed the basis of diagnosis. This CDR3 region has 12 residues. CDR1 SQVTM and CDR2 ANQGSEA come from the germline V gene. Deletions cut 4 bases from V and 0 bases from J, with 7 bases between. This clonotype was detected only a few times.

The receptor was isolated from an adult man with Graves' ophthalmopathy. The sample consisted of peripheral blood. V usage is TRBV29-1 and J usage is TRBJ2-7; perhaps TRBD1 as D (6 bases). CDR3 residues: CSVVGGSYEQYF. The CDR3 DNA reads TGCAGCGTTGTAGGGGGCTCCTACGAGCAGTACTTC.